The 18 T cell receptor beta chains in this list originate from one sample, sequenced in a study of T cell therapy after organ transplantation. This table comes from immunoSEQ multiplex PCR, and its TCRdb copy is limited to in-frame clones, with some not included. This sample has almost 20,000 clones, with around 85% found just once. These TCRs are of unknown antigen specificity. Regarding time point: 4-8 weeks after completion of therapy. The sequencing used CD8+ T cells from blood, collected after autologous CMV-specific T cell therapy. The receptors stem from a human patient who had received a solid organ transplant and had CMV disease. Some T cells may possibly be graft donor cells.

This clone was picked up one time. One junction end does not reproduce the germline sequence, and a read error may be involved. The genes are TRBV6-1 and TRBJ2-3; 11 bases map to TRBD2. Per the germline V gene, CDR1 is MNHNS and CDR2 is SASEGT. The CDR3 spans 15 residues. CDR3 in DNA: TGCGCCAGCAGGGGACTAGCGGCCGAGCCAGATACGCAGTATTTT. Protein product: CASRGLAAEPDTQYF.

The chain links TRBV15 to TRBJ2-3, with D perhaps TRBD2 (5 bases). The V end lost 6 bases, the J end lost 2 bases, and 15 bases lay between the germline ends. Germline assignment: CDR1 LNHNV and CDR2 YYDKDF (reference sequence). CDR3 length equals 15 residues. CDR3 region: CATSSSGLATDTQYF. CDR3 sequence (DNA): TGTGCCACCAGTTCCAGTGGACTCGCCACAGATACGCAGTATTTT.

The V gene is TRBV4-3, the J gene TRBJ2-7; D is perhaps TRBD1 (6 bases). Trimming cost V 1 base and J 0 bases, with 13 bases left between them. Germline values: CDR1 LGHNA, CDR2 YSLEER. The CDR3 sequence is 16 residues long. In nucleotides, the CDR3 is TGCGCCAGCAGCCAAGGACAGGACACGATCTCCTACGAGCAGTACTTC. It is translated as CASSQGQDTISYEQYF.

The chain links TRBV6-1 to TRBJ2-3, with 9 positions matching TRBD1. This CDR3 is built from 14 residues. V shed 4 bases, J shed 4 bases, and the junction held 3 bases outside the gene matches. In germline, CDR1 is MNHNS, CDR2 SASEGT. CDR3 protein: CASSGTGDPDTQYF. CDR3 bases: TGTGCCAGCAGTGGGACAGGGGATCCAGATACGCAGTATTTT.

In DNA form, the CDR3 reads TGTGCCAGCAGGGGCCCTAGCGGGAGTATATACGAGCAGTACTTC. This encodes CASRGPSGSIYEQYF. V usage is TRBV27 and J usage is TRBJ2-7; 10 bases line up with TRBD2. V lost 6 bases to trimming and J lost 4 bases; unmatched junction nucleotides: 9. Germline-derived CDR1 and CDR2 are MNHEY and SMNVEV (reference sequence). The length of the CDR3 is 15 residues.

This clone was found a few times. The J gene is TRBJ1-2, the V gene TRBV29-1; a possible D gene is TRBD1 (6 bases). CDR3 length equals 13 residues. V was pared by 0 bases and J by 4 bases, with 9 bases between. CDR1 is SQVTM, CDR2 ANQGSEA, per germline. The CDR3 reads CSVEDEGVYGYTF. In DNA, the CDR3 is TGCAGCGTTGAAGATGAGGGGGTCTATGGCTACACCTTC.

This clone was seen just once. The gene calls are TRBV15 and TRBJ2-3, with 11 nucleotides matching TRBD2. V lost 3 bases to trimming and J lost 2 bases; unmatched junction nucleotides: 4. Germline V gene data show CDR1 as LNHNV and CDR2 as YYDKDF (reference sequence). The CDR3 loop spans 16 amino acids. The CDR3 here is CATSRGSGGVTDTQYF. CDR3 sequence (DNA): TGTGCCACCAGCAGGGGTAGCGGGGGGGTCACAGATACGCAGTATTTT.

This chain links TRBV7-8 with TRBJ1-1, with D unclear. V was trimmed by 1 base and J by 7 bases, leaving 7 bases between them. The CDR3 runs 12 residues. Germline V gene data show CDR1 as SGHVS and CDR2 as FQNEAQ. The CDR3 reads CASSLVTFEAFF. The CDR3 bases are TGTGCCAGCAGCTTAGTGACGTTTGAAGCTTTCTTT.

The rearrangement uses TRBV10-3 and TRBJ2-7; D gene ambiguous. Germline V gene data show CDR1 as ENHRY and CDR2 as SYGVKD. V gave up 3 bases and J gave up 4 bases, with 7 bases separating them. This CDR3 is 12 amino acids long. The CDR3 here is CAISEDKYEQYF. The CDR3 DNA sequence: TGTGCCATCAGTGAAGACAAGTACGAGCAGTACTTC.

The V call is TRBV2, the J call TRBJ2-7; 7 bases are a match to TRBD2. The ends lost 6 bases at V and 0 bases at J; junction bases unmatched: 8. The germline V gene encodes CDR1 SNHLY and CDR2 FYNNEI. The CDR3 contains 15 residues. The chain's CDR3 is CASRISGATSYEQYF. The CDR3 coding sequence is TGTGCCAGCAGGATCAGCGGGGCGACCTCCTACGAGCAGTACTTC.

The chain carries TRBV13 and TRBJ1-5; 8 positions agree with TRBD1. Germline V CDR1 and CDR2: PRHDT, FYEKMQ (reference sequence). V trimming: 3 bases; J trimming: 3 bases; junction bases outside the gene matches: 4. The CDR3 spans 15 residues. The CDR3 loop reads CASSFRTGYNQPQHF. CDR3 nucleotide sequence: TGTGCCAGCAGCTTCCGGACAGGGTACAATCAGCCCCAGCATTTT.

This clone was observed a handful of times. The chain recombines TRBV7-5 with TRBJ2-7; the table's D call of TRBD2 was not tested on the DNA. TRBV7-5 is a pseudogene. This CDR3 has 14 residues. CDR3 sequence (DNA): TGTGTCAGAAGCTTACTAGCGGGATCCTACGAGCAGTACTTC. Translating gives CVRSLLAGSYEQYF.

A single count supports this clone. The chain uses TRBV6-5 and TRBJ1-3; D might be TRBD1 (6 bases). CDR1 and CDR2 (germline): MNHEY, SVGAGI. V lost 7 bases and J 0 bases, leaving 7 bases between the germline ends. This CDR3 is built from 13 residues. DNA of the CDR3: TGTGCCAGCACAGGGGTCTCTGGAAACACCATATATTTT. It translates to CASTGVSGNTIYF.

This chain connects TRBV19 to TRBJ1-1; D may be TRBD1 (5 bases). Trimming shortened V by 5 bases and J by 5 bases, and 12 bases separated the two germline ends. The CDR3 is made up of 13 amino acids. Looked up from germline, CDR1 is LNHDA and CDR2 is SQIVND (reference sequence). The DNA of the CDR3 is TGTGCCAGTAGTTTTGGGGGTAGGACTGAAGCTTTCTTT. As protein: CASSFGGRTEAFF.

This clone appeared once. This chain joins TRBV4-1 and TRBJ1-4; D is unclear. Germline V gene sequence: CDR1 MGHRA, CDR2 YSYEKL. The germline V and J ends were trimmed by 0 bases and 6 bases, with 5 bases remaining between them. The CDR3 is made up of 13 amino acids. CDR3: CASSQEWDEKLFF. The CDR3 DNA sequence: TGCGCCAGCAGCCAAGAATGGGATGAAAAACTGTTTTTT.

This clone has just a few counts. V and J are TRBV30 and TRBJ1-1; a weak D match, TRBD1 (6 bases). The CDR3 contains 13 residues. V was clipped by 0 bases and J by 4 bases, with 9 bases between them. CDR1 is GTSNPN, CDR2 SVGIG, per germline (reference sequence). The CDR3 nucleotides read TGTGCCTGGAGTGTCCAGGGGAGCACTGAAGCTTTCTTT. Amino acid sequence: CAWSVQGSTEAFF.

The V and J genes are TRBV6-4 and TRBJ2-2; 8 bases are shared with TRBD1. The germline gives CDR1 MRHNA, CDR2 SNTAGT. The CDR3 totals 14 residues. With V trimmed by 7 bases and J by 1 base, 2 bases remained unmatched. The CDR3 loop reads CASMGQENTGELFF. The DNA of the CDR3 is TGTGCCAGCATGGGACAGGAGAACACCGGGGAGCTGTTTTTT.

On this clone itself: Other DNA sequences in the same sample also yield this CDR3. This chain links TRBV6-5 with TRBJ1-1; tentatively, D is TRBD1 (5 bases). The CDR3 length is 14 residues. CDR1 and CDR2 from the germline V gene are MNHEY and SVGAGI. The V end lost 5 bases, the J end lost 3 bases, and 13 bases lay between the germline ends. CDR3 bases: TGTGCCAGCAGTGGGGGACCGGCGGACACTGAAGCTTTCTTT. The encoded protein is CASSGGPADTEAFF.